Included here is one T cell receptor beta chain sequence, with context. The data are from a study of blood T cell repertoires in COVID-19. Study as a whole: Collection of acute and convalescent COVID-19 samples took place in the United States, Italy and Spain. Sources were T cells, B-cell-depleted T cells, or PBMCs; the material itself was cDNA or gDNA.

Authors' data handling: The assay estimated nucleated cells by amplifying reference gene primers. Measured with immunoSEQ multiplex PCR; TCRdb has only the in-frame clones, and not every one. V, J and clone size derive from that table, while D and trimming were established from the DNA sequence. The top ten clones hold around 2.1% of a sample with under 170,000 clones, around four fifths of them seen once. From germline, CDR1 is KGHSH and CDR2 LQKENI. CDR3 length: 16 amino acids. V shed 2 bases, J shed 6 bases, and the junction held 6 bases outside the gene matches. Sequences were obtained from peripheral blood. The sequence derives from a man in his sixties or seventies with acute or convalescent COVID-19. J is TRBJ1-6 and V is TRBV18; 8 bases agree with TRBD1. The CDR3: CASSPGQGAANSPLHF. The DNA for the CDR3 is TGTGCCAGCTCACCAGGACAGGGTGCTGCTAATTCACCCCTCCACTTT. The full variable domain, with the rest looked up from reference TRBV18 and TRBJ1-6, is NAGVMQNPRHLVRRRGQEARLRCSPMKGHSHVYWYRQLPEEGLKFMVYLQKENIIDESGMPKERFSAEFPKEGPSILRIQQVVRGDSAAYFCASSPGQGAANSPLHFGNGTRLTVT.